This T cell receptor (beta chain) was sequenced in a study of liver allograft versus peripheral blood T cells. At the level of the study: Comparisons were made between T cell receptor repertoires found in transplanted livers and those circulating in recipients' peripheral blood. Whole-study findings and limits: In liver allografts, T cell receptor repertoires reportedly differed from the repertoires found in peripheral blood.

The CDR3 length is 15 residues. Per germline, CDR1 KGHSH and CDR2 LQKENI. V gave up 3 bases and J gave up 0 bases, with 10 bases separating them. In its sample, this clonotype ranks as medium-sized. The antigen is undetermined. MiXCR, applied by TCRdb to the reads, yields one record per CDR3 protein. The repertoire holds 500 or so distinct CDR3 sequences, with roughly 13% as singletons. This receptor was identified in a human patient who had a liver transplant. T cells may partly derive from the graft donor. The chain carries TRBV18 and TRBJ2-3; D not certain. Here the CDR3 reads CASSPWRGSTDTQYF. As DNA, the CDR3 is TGTGCCAGCTCACCCTGGAGAGGAAGCACAGATACGCAGTATTTT.